This entry features one T cell receptor (beta chain) sequence. The assay was immunoSEQ multiplex PCR, and TCRdb's table has in-frame clones only and misses some. The sample lists some 250,000 clones; 85% to 90% were seen once. The record originates from a study of blood T cell repertoires in COVID-19. For the study at large: Samples taken during acute and convalescent COVID-19 were collected in the United States, Italy and Spain. T cells, B-cell-depleted T cells, or PBMCs provided the cDNA or gDNA that served as material.

Germline assignment: CDR1 SGHRS and CDR2 YFSETQ. J lost 4 bases, V lost 7 bases, and 11 bases had no gene match. The CDR3 loop spans 16 amino acids. Seattle patient enrollment occurred during active infection, with longitudinal follow-up thereafter. The chain uses TRBV5-1 and TRBJ1-2; 12 bases agree with TRBD1. Sequenced sample: peripheral blood. This sequence was found in a woman under 40 with COVID-19, enrolled during active disease. As DNA, the CDR3 is TGCGCCAGCCAGTCCGGGACAGGGGGCCGGGGCTATGGCTACACCTTC. Translated: CASQSGTGGRGYGYTF. Looking up the rest from reference TRBV5-1 and TRBJ1-2 gives the full variable domain: KAGVTQTPRYLIKTRGQQVTLSCSPISGHRSVSWYQQTPGQGLQFLFEYFSETQRNKGNFPGRFSGRQFSNSRSEMNVSTLELGDSALYLCASQSGTGGRGYGYTFGSGTRLTVV.